This is a list of T cell receptor beta chains from one sample in a study of response to subunit inactivated influenza vaccine. One entry per CDR3 protein, called by TCRdb with MiXCR from the RT-PCR reads. Among more than 150,000 distinct CDR3 sequences, nearly 9.5% were seen once, and the ten largest hold approximately 11%. Here the sequenced sample was non-naive T cells sorted from PBMCs, taken on the day of vaccination. The receptors stem from a man aged 50-60 years who received an inactivated influenza vaccine. Both conserved end residues are part of each CDR3. The D gene is left open where the match is weak. The size field is filled for only some rows; it gives once, few, many or a size class.

d_call	clone_size	v_call	j_call	cdr3_length	cdr3_aa	cdr3_nt
TRBD1	.	TRBV7-9	TRBJ2-5	15	CASSRRQGLQETQYF	TGTGCCAGCAGCCGGCGACAGGGGCTCCAAGAGACCCAGTACTTC
TRBD1	few	TRBV27	TRBJ1-3	13	CASTAGQGNTIYF	TGTGCCAGCACCGCGGGACAGGGGAACACCATATATTTT
.	.	TRBV10-3	TRBJ2-7	13	CAESGTQVGEQYF	TGTGCCGAGTCCGGGACACAGGTTGGCGAGCAGTACTTC
TRBD1	many	TRBV2	TRBJ2-3	16	CASSVPRVGQPDTQYF	TGTGCCAGCAGTGTCCCGCGAGTGGGACAGCCAGATACGCAGTATTTT
.	many	TRBV10-3	TRBJ2-1	13	CATRPRQGNEQFF	TGTGCCACTCGCCCACGACAAGGGAATGAGCAGTTCTTC
.	.	TRBV6-4	TRBJ2-7	16	CASSECRRPYSYEQYF	TGTGCCAGCAGTGAGTGCAGGCGTCCATACTCCTACGAGCAGTACTTC
TRBD2	many	TRBV5-1	TRBJ2-7	16	CASSLDARLAEGEQYF	TGCGCCAGCAGCTTGGACGCGAGACTAGCGGAGGGCGAGCAGTACTTC
.	few	TRBV29-1	TRBJ1-3	15	CSVASRRGWEYTIYF	TGCAGCGTTGCCTCCCGACGGGGCTGGGAATACACCATATATTTT
.	.	TRBV11-1	TRBJ2-3	17	CASSLEVYDSPTDTQYF	TGTGCCAGCAGCTTAGAGGTTTACGACTCCCCCACAGATACGCAGTATTTT
.	.	TRBV6-2/TRBV6-3	TRBJ2-5	11	CASSYWETQYF	TGTGCCAGCAGTTACTGGGAGACCCAGTACTTC
TRBD2	few	TRBV11-3	TRBJ2-2	17	CASSSRTSGVGTGELFF	TGTGCCAGCAGCTCCCGGACTAGCGGAGTCGGGACCGGGGAGCTGTTTTTT
.	few	TRBV6-5	TRBJ1-5	16	CASSYSTGGLGQPQHF	TGTGCCAGCAGTTACTCGACCGGGGGCCTCGGTCAGCCCCAGCATTTT
TRBD1	few	TRBV28	TRBJ2-7	14	CASTLTGDIYEQYF	TGTGCCAGCACTCTGACAGGGGACATCTACGAGCAGTACTTC
.	few	TRBV20-1	TRBJ2-4	14	CSASGGMGKNIQYF	TGCAGTGCTAGTGGGGGAATGGGCAAAAACATTCAGTACTTC
.	.	TRBV3-1	TRBJ1-1	13	CASSQGDATEAFF	TGTGCCAGCAGCCAAGGTGATGCAACTGAAGCTTTCTTT
TRBD1	.	TRBV23-1	TRBJ2-7	16	CASSLIKDREDYEQYF	TGCGCCAGCAGCCTGATTAAGGACAGGGAGGACTACGAGCAGTACTTC
.	few	TRBV12-3/TRBV12-4	TRBJ2-5	13	CASSFGPEETQYF	TGTGCCAGCAGCTTTGGACCCGAAGAGACCCAGTACTTC
.	few	TRBV4-1	TRBJ1-2	17	CASSQGLRMGSYPGYTF	TGCGCCAGCAGCCAAGGATTAAGGATGGGTTCCTATCCGGGCTACACCTTC
TRBD2	.	TRBV14	TRBJ2-1	15	CASSVGLGRNNDQFF	TGTGCCAGCAGCGTGGGACTAGGGCGAAACAATGACCAGTTCTTC
TRBD1	.	TRBV6-1	TRBJ1-6	14	CASSLRGPNSPLHF	TGTGCCAGCAGTCTCAGGGGGCCTAATTCACCCCTCCACTTT
.	few	TRBV18	TRBJ2-2	18	CASSRTPQPEPNTGELFF	TGTGCCAGCTCCCGCACCCCCCAACCTGAACCGAACACCGGGGAGCTGTTTTTT
.	many	TRBV3-1	TRBJ2-1	15	CASSQVKGLYNEQFF	TGTGCCAGCAGCCAAGTAAAAGGGTTATACAATGAGCAGTTCTTC
.	.	TRBV20-1	TRBJ2-3	15	CSASAASEGTDTQYF	TGCAGTGCTAGTGCGGCTAGCGAAGGGACAGATACGCAGTATTTT
.	.	TRBV5-1	TRBJ2-5	14	CASSVQSSQETQYF	TGCGCCAGCAGCGTCCAGTCCAGCCAAGAGACCCAGTACTTC
.	.	TRBV6-1	TRBJ1-1	12	CASSGLGGLAFF	TGTGCCAGCAGCGGACTCGGAGGGCTTGCTTTCTTT
TRBD2	many	TRBV29-1	TRBJ2-5	12	CSVREGQETQYF	TGCAGCGTCAGGGAGGGTCAAGAGACCCAGTACTTC
.	few	TRBV2	TRBJ1-1	13	CASNRDTNTEAFF	TGTGCCAGCAACCGGGATACGAACACTGAAGCTTTCTTT
.	.	TRBV15	TRBJ1-1	17	CATSRDRGAGMNTEAFF	TGTGCCACCAGCAGAGACCGAGGGGCAGGGATGAACACTGAAGCTTTCTTT
.	.	TRBV5-1	TRBJ1-6	14	CASSLSQLNSPLHF	TGCGCCAGCAGCTTGTCTCAGCTGAATTCACCCCTCCACTTT